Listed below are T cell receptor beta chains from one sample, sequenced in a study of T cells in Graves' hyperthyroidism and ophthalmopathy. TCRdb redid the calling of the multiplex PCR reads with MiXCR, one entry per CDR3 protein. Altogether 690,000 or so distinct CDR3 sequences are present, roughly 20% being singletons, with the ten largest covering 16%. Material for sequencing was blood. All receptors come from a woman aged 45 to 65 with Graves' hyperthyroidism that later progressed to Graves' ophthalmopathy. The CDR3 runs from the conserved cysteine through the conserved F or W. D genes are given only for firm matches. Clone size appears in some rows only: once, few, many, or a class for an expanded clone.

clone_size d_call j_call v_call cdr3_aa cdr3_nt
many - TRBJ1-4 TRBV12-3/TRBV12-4 CASSPTSGGREKLFF TGTGCCAGCAGCCCGACGTCCGGGGGTCGGGAAAAACTGTTTTTT
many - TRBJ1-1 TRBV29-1 CSVGGHGAYTEAFF TGCAGCGTGGGGGGACATGGGGCGTACACTGAAGCTTTCTTT
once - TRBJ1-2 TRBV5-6 CASSLLPVPPRGFTF TGTGCCAGCAGCTTGTTGCCGGTCCCCCCTCGCGGATTTACCTTC
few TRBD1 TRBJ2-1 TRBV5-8 CASTSRRGLSHSYNEQFF TGTGCCAGCACCTCCCGCAGGGGGCTTTCTCACTCCTACAATGAGCAGTTCTTC
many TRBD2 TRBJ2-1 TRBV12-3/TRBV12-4 CASTWVAGRNEQFF TGTGCCAGCACATGGGTAGCGGGGAGGAATGAGCAGTTCTTC
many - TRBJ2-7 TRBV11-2 CASSLNTGQPYF TGTGCCAGCAGCTTAAATACTGGACAGCCGTACTTC
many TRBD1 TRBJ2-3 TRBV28 CASSGQGTDTQYF TGTGCCAGCAGCGGACAGGGAACAGATACGCAGTATTTT
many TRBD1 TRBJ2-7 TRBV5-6 CASSLAGTGGLYEQYF TGTGCCAGCAGCTTGGCCGGGACAGGGGGCCTCTACGAGCAGTACTTC
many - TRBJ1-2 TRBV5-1 CASNGGRRDYTF TGCGCCAGCAACGGCGGCCGCCGGGACTACACCTTC
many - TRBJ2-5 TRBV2 CASSEGTAETQYF TGTGCCAGCAGTGAAGGGACAGCGGAGACCCAGTACTTC
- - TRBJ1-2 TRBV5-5 CASSFDRTNYGYTF TGTGCCAGCAGCTTTGACAGGACTAACTATGGCTACACCTTC
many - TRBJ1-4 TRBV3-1 CASSHTGGYEKLFF TGTGCCAGCAGCCATACCGGGGGCTATGAAAAACTGTTTTTT
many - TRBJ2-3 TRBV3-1 CASSQEATSTQYF TGTGCCAGCAGCCAGGAGGCAACGAGTACGCAGTATTTT
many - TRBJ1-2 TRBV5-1 CASSDGVGYGYTF TGCGCCAGCAGCGACGGGGTAGGGTATGGCTACACCTTC
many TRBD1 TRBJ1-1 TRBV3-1 CASSFTPLAGTDEAFF TGTGCCAGCAGCTTCACCCCACTGGCCGGGACAGATGAAGCTTTCTTT
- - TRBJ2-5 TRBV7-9 CATEGGNRYQETQYF TGTGCCACCGAAGGGGGGAATAGATACCAAGAGACCCAGTACTTC
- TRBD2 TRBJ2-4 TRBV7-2 CASRNTGGFTLQYF TGTGCCAGCAGAAACACCGGGGGGTTCACCCTTCAGTACTTC
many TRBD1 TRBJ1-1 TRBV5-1 CASKTGDYDTEAFF TGCGCCAGCAAGACAGGGGATTATGACACTGAAGCTTTCTTT
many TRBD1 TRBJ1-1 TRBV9 CASSGGQGLTEAFF TGTGCCAGCAGCGGGGGACAGGGGCTAACTGAAGCTTTCTTT
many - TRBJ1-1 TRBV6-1 CASSSYRVRGSGAFF TGTGCCAGCAGTTCATACAGGGTACGGGGCTCGGGAGCTTTCTTT
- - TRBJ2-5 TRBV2 CASKEGAETQYF TGTGCCAGCAAGGAGGGGGCAGAGACCCAGTACTTC
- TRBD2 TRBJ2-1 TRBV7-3 CASSQRGGGTLSYNEQFF TGTGCCAGCAGCCAGCGGGGCGGGGGAACCTTATCCTACAATGAGCAGTTCTTC
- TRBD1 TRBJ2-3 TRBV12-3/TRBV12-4 CASTRDRTRSTDTQYF TGTGCCAGCACCAGGGACAGAACTAGATCCACAGATACGCAGTATTTT
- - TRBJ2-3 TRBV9 CASSVGGGSLDTQYF TGTGCCAGCAGCGTAGGTGGGGGATCGTTGGATACGCAGTATTTT
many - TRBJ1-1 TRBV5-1 CASSFEGPTEAFF TGCGCCAGCAGCTTTGAGGGGCCCACTGAAGCTTTCTTT
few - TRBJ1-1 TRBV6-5 CASSYSGRVNTEAFF TGTGCCAGCAGTTACTCTGGCAGGGTGAACACTGAAGCTTTCTTT
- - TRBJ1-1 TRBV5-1 CASSSARVTEAFF TGCGCCAGCAGCTCCGCCAGGGTCACTGAAGCTTTCTTT
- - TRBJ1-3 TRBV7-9 CASSLWSVGHPSGNTIYF TGTGCCAGCAGCTTATGGTCTGTCGGGCACCCCTCTGGAAACACCATATATTTT
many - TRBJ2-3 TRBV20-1 CSARIAASTDTQYF TGCAGTGCTAGGATAGCGGCTAGCACAGATACGCAGTATTTT
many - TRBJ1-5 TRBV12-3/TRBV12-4 CASSLGFASNQPQHF TGTGCCAGCAGTTTAGGGTTTGCGTCCAATCAGCCCCAGCATTTT
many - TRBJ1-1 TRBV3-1 CASSQEGALNTEAFF TGTGCCAGCAGCCAAGAGGGGGCGCTTAACACTGAAGCTTTCTTT
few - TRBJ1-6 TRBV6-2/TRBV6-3 CASSYGAPLHF TGTGCCAGCAGTTACGGGGCTCCCCTCCACTTT
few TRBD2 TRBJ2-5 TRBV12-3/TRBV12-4 CASSPTSGRETQYF TGTGCCAGCAGCCCGACTAGCGGGCGAGAGACCCAGTACTTC
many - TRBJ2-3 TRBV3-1 CASSQVDLTDTQYF TGTGCCAGCAGCCAGGTGGACTTGACAGATACGCAGTATTTT
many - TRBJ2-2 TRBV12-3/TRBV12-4 CASKLEDTGELFF TGTGCCAGCAAGCTGGAGGACACCGGGGAGCTGTTTTTT
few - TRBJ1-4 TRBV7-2 CASSLVAEGKLFF TGTGCCAGCAGCTTAGTGGCTGAGGGAAAACTGTTTTTT
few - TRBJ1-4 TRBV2 CASSETFSLNEKLFF TGTGCCAGCAGTGAGACTTTTTCCCTTAATGAAAAACTGTTTTTT
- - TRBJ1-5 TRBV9 CASSVASNQPQHF TGTGCCAGCAGCGTAGCTTCGAATCAGCCCCAGCATTTT
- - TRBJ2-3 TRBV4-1 CASSQIGSTDTQYF TGCGCCAGCAGCCAAATCGGGTCGACAGATACGCAGTATTTT
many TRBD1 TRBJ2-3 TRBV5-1 CASSLIRGQDTQYF TGCGCCAGCAGCTTGATCAGGGGGCAGGATACGCAGTATTTT
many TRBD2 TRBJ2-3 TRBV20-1 CSARGTSGGATTFTSTDTQYF TGCAGTGCTAGAGGGACTAGCGGGGGAGCAACTACTTTTACTAGCACAGATACGCAGTATTTT
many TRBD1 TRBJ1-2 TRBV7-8 CASSTTGPAYGYTF TGTGCCAGCAGTACGACAGGGCCTGCCTATGGCTACACCTTC
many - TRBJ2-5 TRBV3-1 CASSQEKETQYF TGTGCCAGCAGCCAAGAAAAGGAGACCCAGTACTTC
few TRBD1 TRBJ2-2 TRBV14 CASSSRGRSTGELFF TGTGCCAGCAGCTCCAGGGGGCGAAGCACCGGGGAGCTGTTTTTT
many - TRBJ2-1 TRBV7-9 CASSLQRSSYNEQFF TGTGCCAGCAGCTTACAGCGGAGCTCCTACAATGAGCAGTTCTTC
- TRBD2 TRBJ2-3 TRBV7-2 CASSLGSTSGVTDTQYF TGTGCCAGCAGCTTAGGGTCTACTAGCGGGGTAACAGATACGCAGTATTTT